The 21 T cell receptor beta chains below were found in one sample sequenced in a study of radiation and T cells in renal cell carcinoma. Here immunoSEQ multiplex PCR was the method, and the copy in TCRdb shows in-frame clones only, minus some. The table includes about 130,000 clones, 81% detected once. Time point in this sample: blood 2 weeks post-SBRT. The treatment: 15 Gy SBRT to primary tumor, nephrectomy 4 weeks later. The sample here was blood, taken from a patient whose treatment included radiotherapy and nephrectomy. These TCRs come from a man aged 45-60 years with renal cell carcinoma.

The V call is TRBV10-1, the J call TRBJ2-5; 9 bases match TRBD2. From germline, CDR1 is WNHNN and CDR2 SYGVQD (reference sequence). The CDR3 has 16 amino acids. The V and J ends lost 3 bases and 0 bases, in that order; junction bases with no gene match: 5. CDR3: CASSDGTSRNQETQYF. Here the CDR3 DNA reads TGCGCCAGCAGTGACGGGACTAGCAGAAACCAAGAGACCCAGTACTTC.

The chain couples TRBV7-9 to TRBJ2-5, with D tentatively TRBD2 (6 bases). The CDR3 has 14 amino acids. CDR1 SEHNR and CDR2 FQNEAQ come from the germline V gene (reference sequence). Between the trimmed V and J ends, which lost 2 bases and 11 bases, there was a span of 18 bases. In DNA, the CDR3 is TGTGCCAGCAGCTTAAACGCTCGGGGTCGGGAGCAGTACTTC. Amino acids: CASSLNARGREQYF.

The chain is built from TRBV7-9 and TRBJ2-3; 9 nucleotides match TRBD2. Germline-derived CDR1 and CDR2 are SEHNR and FQNEAQ (reference sequence). With 4 bases clipped from V and 2 bases from J, the junction kept 7 bases outside the gene matches. The CDR3 extends over 16 amino acids. The CDR3, as DNA: TGTGCCAGCAGCTCGCGGGGGGGCCTTATCACAGATACGCAGTATTTT. It yields the protein CASSSRGGLITDTQYF.

The V gene is TRBV6-6, the J gene TRBJ2-1, with D possibly TRBD2 on 6 matching bases. The CDR3 is 15 amino acids. Looked up from germline, CDR1 is MNHNY and CDR2 is SVGAGI (reference sequence). V was clipped by 2 bases and J by 1 base, with 9 bases between them. This chain's CDR3 is CASSYAGSSYNEQFF. The CDR3 region has the DNA TGTGCCAGCAGTTACGCGGGATCGTCCTACAATGAGCAGTTCTTC.

The J gene is TRBJ1-4, the V gene TRBV18; weak D call: TRBD1 (6 bases). The CDR3 consists of 15 residues. The V end lost 3 bases, the J end lost 5 bases, and 13 bases lay between the germline ends. The germline V gene encodes CDR1 KGHSH and CDR2 LQKENI. The DNA of the CDR3 is TGTGCCAGCTCACCTCGGACAGCCTGGAATGAAAAACTGTTTTTT. Residues: CASSPRTAWNEKLFF.

This clone was observed at least ten times. J is TRBJ1-2 and V is TRBV27; unclear D gene. CDR1 MNHEY and CDR2 SMNVEV come from the germline V gene (reference sequence). Trimming stripped 6 bases from V and 4 bases from J, with 15 bases between. The CDR3 is made up of 14 amino acids. For the CDR3, the DNA is TGTGCCAGCAGGGCACATGGACGGGGCTATGGCTACACCTTC. This sequence encodes CASRAHGRGYGYTF.

The chain employs TRBV18 and TRBJ1-1, with 9 nucleotides matching TRBD1. There are 18 residues in the CDR3. Germline values: CDR1 KGHSH, CDR2 LQKENI. With V trimmed by 2 bases and J by 2 bases, 12 bases remained unmatched. The CDR3 region has the DNA TGTGCCAGCTCACCAAACTCACAGGGGGCATTTTCCAACACTGAAGCTTTCTTT. Translating it yields CASSPNSQGAFSNTEAFF.

The chain carries TRBV7-2 and TRBJ1-5; TRBD1 matches 11 bases. J lost 2 bases, V lost 6 bases, and 3 bases had no gene match. The CDR3 contains 15 residues. Germline-derived CDR1 and CDR2 are SGHTA and FQGNSA. The CDR3 DNA sequence: TGTGCCAGCAGTGGACAGGGGGCCGGCAATCAGCCCCAGCATTTT. It translates to CASSGQGAGNQPQHF. Together with reference TRBV7-2 and TRBJ1-5, the CDR3 gives the full variable domain: GAGVSQSPSNKVTEKGKDVELRCDPISGHTALYWYRQSLGQGLEFLIYFQGNSAPDKSGLPSDRFSAERTGGSVSTLTIQRTQQEDSAVYLCASSGQGAGNQPQHFGDGTRLSIL.

The chain uses TRBV5-5 and TRBJ1-1; no firm D call. V lost 4 bases, J lost 3 bases, and 10 bases lay in between. The CDR3 is made up of 13 amino acids. Germline V gene lookup returns CDR1 SGHKS and CDR2 YYEKEE (reference sequence). This CDR3 reads CASSLAEDTEAFF. CDR3 DNA: TGTGCCAGCAGCCTGGCTGAGGACACTGAAGCTTTCTTT. The entire variable domain, with the rest obtained from reference TRBV5-5 and TRBJ1-1, is as follows: DAGVTQSPTHLIKTRGQQVTLRCSPISGHKSVSWYQQVLGQGPQFIFQYYEKEERGRGNFPDRFSARQFPNYSSELNVNALLLGDSALYLCASSLAEDTEAFFGQGTRLTVV.

In DNA form, the CDR3 reads TGTGCCAGTAGTAGCAGTCTGACAGGGCCGGGCGAGACCCAGTACTTC. Protein: CASSSSLTGPGETQYF. The chain joins TRBV19 to TRBJ2-5, with 7 bases that match TRBD1. This CDR3 comprises 16 residues. Looked up from germline, CDR1 is LNHDA and CDR2 is SQIVND (reference sequence). J lost 5 bases, V lost 4 bases, and 13 bases had no gene match. Using reference TRBV19 and TRBJ2-5 for the parts outside the CDR3, the full variable domain is DGGITQSPKYLFRKEGQNVTLSCEQNLNHDAMYWYRQDPGQGLRLIYYSQIVNDFQKGDIAEGYSVSREKKESFPLTVTSAQKNPTAFYLCASSSSLTGPGETQYFGPGTRLLVL.

The chain is built from TRBV5-1 and TRBJ2-7, with 11 bases identical to TRBD1. Germline V gene data show CDR1 as SGHRS and CDR2 as YFSETQ. CDR3 length: 15 amino acids. With 2 bases clipped from V and 5 bases from J, the junction kept 6 bases outside the gene matches. The CDR3 DNA reads TGCGCCAGCAGCTTCTCTGGACAGGGGGCGCACGAGCAGTACTTC. It translates to CASSFSGQGAHEQYF.

The gene calls are TRBV7-3 and TRBJ1-1; D is uncertain. The CDR3 contains 15 residues. Germline CDR1 is SGHTA and CDR2 is FQGTGA. V was pared by 2 bases and J by 5 bases, with 15 bases between. The CDR3 region is CASSLVGGRATEAFF. CDR3 nucleotide sequence: TGTGCCAGCAGCTTAGTGGGTGGTAGGGCGACTGAAGCTTTCTTT.

This clone was counted at least ten times. The CDR3 loop reads CASSYRQGTDTQYF. The DNA of the CDR3 is TGTGCCAGCAGCTATCGGCAGGGCACAGATACGCAGTATTTT. The J gene is TRBJ2-3, the V gene TRBV5-4; D unresolved. This CDR3 has 14 residues. V lost 3 bases and J 1 base, leaving 9 bases between the germline ends. The germline CDR1 and CDR2 sequences are SGHNT and YYREEE (reference sequence).

The chain has TRBV5-1 and TRBJ1-6; 7 bases match TRBD1. The junction had 4 bases not matched to a gene; V was cut back by 4 bases and J by 0 bases. The CDR3 totals 16 residues. Germline values: CDR1 SGHRS, CDR2 YFSETQ. The CDR3 sequence: CASSGQASSYNSPLHF. The CDR3 region has the DNA TGCGCCAGCAGCGGACAGGCAAGCTCCTATAATTCACCCCTCCACTTT.

The rearrangement links TRBV29-1 to TRBJ2-7; 8 bases are shared with TRBD2. Germline CDR1 and CDR2: SQVTM and ANQGSEA. The CDR3 totals 13 residues. V was clipped by 6 bases and J by 3 bases; unmatched bases: 7. The CDR3 reads CSVRGGQNYEQYF. The DNA for the CDR3 is TGCAGCGTCCGGGGGGGACAAAACTACGAGCAGTACTTC.

A single count supports this clone. The genes are TRBV30 and TRBJ1-1; D remains ambiguous. This CDR3 has 14 amino acids. V dropped 5 bases and J dropped 1 base, with 14 bases sitting between them. Germline CDR1 GTSNPN, CDR2 SVGIG (reference sequence). CDR3 bases: TGTGCCTGGCCGCCCGGGCCACCGAACACTGAAGCTTTCTTT. This sequence encodes CAWPPGPPNTEAFF.

This rearrangement joins TRBV5-5 to TRBJ2-7; the D gene is possibly TRBD1 (5 bases). The CDR3 is 15 residues long. Trimming pared 4 bases from V and 1 base from J, leaving 15 bases between. Germline CDR1 reads SGHKS; CDR2 reads YYEKEE (reference sequence). The CDR3: CASSRTPYSSYEQYF. CDR3 in DNA: TGTGCCAGCAGCCGGACACCGTACTCTTCCTACGAGCAGTACTTC. The full variable domain, completed using reference TRBV5-5 and TRBJ2-7, is DAGVTQSPTHLIKTRGQQVTLRCSPISGHKSVSWYQQVLGQGPQFIFQYYEKEERGRGNFPDRFSARQFPNYSSELNVNALLLGDSALYLCASSRTPYSSYEQYFGPGTRLTVT.

This clone has a single count. V is TRBV6-5 and J is TRBJ1-1, with 10 bases matching TRBD1. The CDR3 runs to 16 residues. After removal of 0 bases from V and 4 bases from J, the junction contained 5 bases not matched to a gene. Germline CDR1 is MNHEY and CDR2 is SVGAGI. CDR3 nucleotides: TGTGCCAGCAGTTACTCCGCCGGGACAGGGGCCACTGAAGCTTTCTTT. Protein: CASSYSAGTGATEAFF.

The rearrangement links TRBV27 to TRBJ2-7, with TRBD2 matching 8 bases. The CDR3 extends over 15 amino acids. The ends lost 10 bases at V and 6 bases at J; junction bases unmatched: 17. The germline V gene has CDR1 MNHEY and CDR2 SMNVEV (reference sequence). CDR3 in amino acids: CATTWVGLVPLEQYF. CDR3 sequence (DNA): TGTGCCACGACCTGGGTGGGACTAGTCCCTCTCGAGCAGTACTTC.

The genes are TRBV6-4 and TRBJ2-1; 12 bases align to TRBD2. The length of the CDR3 is 16 residues. CDR1 is MRHNA, CDR2 SNTAGT, per germline. After removal of 5 bases from V and 8 bases from J, the junction contained 10 bases not matched to a gene. In DNA form, the CDR3 reads TGTGCCAGCAGTATACTAGCGGGAGGCCCCTTGGATGAGCAGTTCTTC. Its translation: CASSILAGGPLDEQFF.

The chain carries TRBV27 and TRBJ2-7, with 8 bases aligning to TRBD2. The CDR3 length is 15 residues. Trimming took 2 bases from V and 6 from J; bases not matched to a gene: 9. Germline CDR1 reads MNHEY; CDR2 reads SMNVEV (reference sequence). The CDR3 sequence: CASSLIDGTRFEQYF. CDR3 nucleotides: TGTGCCAGCAGTTTAATAGATGGGACTAGGTTCGAGCAGTACTTC.